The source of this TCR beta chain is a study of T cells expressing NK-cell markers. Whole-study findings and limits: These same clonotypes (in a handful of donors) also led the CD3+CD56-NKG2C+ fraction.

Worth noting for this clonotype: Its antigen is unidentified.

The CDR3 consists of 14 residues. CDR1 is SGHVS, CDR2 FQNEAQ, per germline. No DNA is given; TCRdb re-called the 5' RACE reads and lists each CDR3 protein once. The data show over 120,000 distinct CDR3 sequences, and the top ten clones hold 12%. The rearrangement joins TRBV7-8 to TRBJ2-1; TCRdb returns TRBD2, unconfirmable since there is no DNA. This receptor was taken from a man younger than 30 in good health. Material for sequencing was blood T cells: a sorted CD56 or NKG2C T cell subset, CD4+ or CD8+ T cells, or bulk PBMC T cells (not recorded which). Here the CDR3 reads CAISDGTRANEQFF.